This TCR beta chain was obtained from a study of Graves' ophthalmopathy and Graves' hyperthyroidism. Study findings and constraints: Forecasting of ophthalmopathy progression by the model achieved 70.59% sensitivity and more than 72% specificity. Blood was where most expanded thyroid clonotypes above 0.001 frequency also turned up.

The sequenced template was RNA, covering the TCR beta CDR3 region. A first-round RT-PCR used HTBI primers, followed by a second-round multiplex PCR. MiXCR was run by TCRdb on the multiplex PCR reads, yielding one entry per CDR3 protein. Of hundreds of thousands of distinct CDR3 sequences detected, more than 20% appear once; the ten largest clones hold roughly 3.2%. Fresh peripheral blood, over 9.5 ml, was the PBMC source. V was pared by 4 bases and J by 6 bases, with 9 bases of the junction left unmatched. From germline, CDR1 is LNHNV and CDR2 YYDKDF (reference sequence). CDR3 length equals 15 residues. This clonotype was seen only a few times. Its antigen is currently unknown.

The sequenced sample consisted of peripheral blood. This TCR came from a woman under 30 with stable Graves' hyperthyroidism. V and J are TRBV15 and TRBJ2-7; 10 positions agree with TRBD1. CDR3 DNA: TGTGCCACCAGCATGCCCTGGGACAGGGGATCCGAGCAGTACTTC. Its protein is CATSMPWDRGSEQYF.